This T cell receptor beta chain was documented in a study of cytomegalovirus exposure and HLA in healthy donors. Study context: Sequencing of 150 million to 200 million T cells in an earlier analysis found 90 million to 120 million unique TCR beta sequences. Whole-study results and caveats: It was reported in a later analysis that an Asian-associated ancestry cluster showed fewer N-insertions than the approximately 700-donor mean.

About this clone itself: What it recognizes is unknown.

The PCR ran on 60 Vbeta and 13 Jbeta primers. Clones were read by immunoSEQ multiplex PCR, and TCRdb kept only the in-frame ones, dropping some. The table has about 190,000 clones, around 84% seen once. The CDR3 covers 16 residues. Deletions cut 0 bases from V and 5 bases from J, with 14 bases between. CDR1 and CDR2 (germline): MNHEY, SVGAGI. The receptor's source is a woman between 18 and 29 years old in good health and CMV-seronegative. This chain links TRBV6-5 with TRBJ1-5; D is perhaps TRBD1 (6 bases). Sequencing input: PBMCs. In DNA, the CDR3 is TGTGCCAGCAGTTACTCGCCGGGGGGCCACCATCAGCCCCAGCATTTT. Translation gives CASSYSPGGHHQPQHF.